This TCR beta chain was profiled in a study of blood T cell repertoires in COVID-19. Background on the study: Specimens from acute and convalescent COVID-19 originated in the United States, Italy and Spain. PBMCs, B-cell-depleted T cells, or T cells were the source of the cDNA or gDNA that made up the material.

As originally analysed: Estimates of nucleated cell counts were drawn from the amplification of reference gene primers. Using immunoSEQ multiplex PCR, the repertoire was profiled, and TCRdb retains in-frame clones only, with some absent. D and trimming were read from the DNA, whereas the V and J calls and clone size are those reported in that table. The data contain around 320,000 clones, 70% to 90% of them singletons. V trimming: 6 bases; J trimming: 0 bases; junction bases outside the gene matches: 5. The CDR3 extends over 15 amino acids. Germline V CDR1 and CDR2: MNHEY, SVGAGI. This chain connects TRBV6-5 to TRBJ2-5; 9 nucleotides align to TRBD1. The receptor's source is a human donor in a cohort sampled during active COVID-19. The sample taken for sequencing was peripheral blood. The CDR3 loop reads CASSLDRGNQETQYF. The CDR3 nucleotides read TGTGCCAGCAGCCTTGACAGGGGGAACCAAGAGACCCAGTACTTC.